What follows is one T cell receptor beta chain and its context. The clone's antigen remains unknown. The record has no base qualities; no much larger clone is one base away. The library was obtained by the immunoSEQ multiplex PCR assay. A mixture of 60 forward primers for TCR Vbeta segments and 13 reverse primers for TCR Jbeta segments was used in the multiplex PCR. The CDR3 region of rearranged TCR beta genes was amplified from genomic DNA by a multiplex PCR assay. The amplified TCR beta libraries were sequenced on the Illumina HiSeq System as 87-base-pair reads. The source study handled its data this way. A later analysis tallied 75 million to 95 million unique TCR beta chains across the 660 or so repertoires, and about 12 million of those chains were shared by two or more donors. To remove PCR and sequencing errors, raw reads were error-corrected and collapsed into unique sequences using a nearest-neighbor algorithm that merged closely related sequences. Alignment of CDR3 sequences to IMGT reference sequences was used to assign V, D and J gene segments. For a sequence to be retained, a match of at least six nucleotides to both a V gene segment and a J gene segment was required. A rearrangement counted as productive if the CDR3 had no stop codons and remained in frame with V and J, and every other rearrangement counted as non-productive. CDR3 was defined according to IMGT convention as the region running from the second conserved V-encoded cysteine to the conserved J-encoded phenylalanine. The earlier analysis of a few hundred of the donors excluded sequences that lacked an unambiguous match to a single V gene segment. In an earlier analysis of a few hundred of the donors, V segments were called functional above 56.7% productive rearrangements and were called segregating when the between-donor standard deviation exceeded 5%. A statistical classification framework was built to diagnose cytomegalovirus status from the catalog of TCR beta chain sequences. In a later analysis, V and J genes were assigned by comparing TCR nucleotide sequences against IMGT/GENE-DB human TR gene sequences. The TCRdist pipeline was used in a later analysis to assign CDR3 sequences and most-parsimonious VDJ recombination scenarios. A later analysis defined each TCR beta chain by its CDR3 amino acid sequence plus V-gene family, and excluded reads lacking a unique V-gene family. As a way to deal with suspected cross-contamination and a sequencing artifact, a later analysis dropped 500 to 700 nucleotide sequences that were highly shared and had low generation probability. A later analysis calculated a clonal expansion index for each public chain from normalized within-repertoire ranks of inferred template counts. In a later analysis, generation probabilities were computed with a VDJ recombination model fitted to out-of-frame rearrangements, and the resulting probabilities were checked against IGoR. A later analysis scored TCR-TCR, TCR-HLA and TCR-CMV co-occurrence with hypergeometric tests, applying a repertoire-size bias correction to TCR pairs. False discovery rates were estimated in a later analysis by permuting HLA or CMV assignments 20 times. In a later analysis, co-occurring TCRs were grouped using DBSCAN, and TCRdist sequence similarity was added for clustering within HLA-allele-positive subsets. Repertoires with fewer than 30,000 or more than 120,000 public chains were left out of co-occurrence clustering, as were about 5 repertoires with anomalous nucleotide sharing. TCRdb holds this immuneACCESS table with in-frame rearrangements only. Some clones are missing; in checked studies, unresolved V genes explain under half, and the rest has no known cause. That table gives V, J and clone size, and the DNA gave D and trimming. In this sample the table shows more than 85,000 clones, around 80% of which occur a single time. The top ten hold approximately 6.9% of the sample.

The data are from a study of cytomegalovirus exposure and HLA in healthy donors listed by TCRdb under 2017. Background for the entire study: An earlier analysis of approximately 600 of the donors reported roughly 270 Gb of sequence data and some 120 million unique TCR beta sequences from approximately 180 million T cells. Class I and class II HLA loci were covered by the typing at four-digit resolution. Five DR-DQ haplotypes were handled as single units for association and clustering, since linkage in the cohort was strong. Across about 380 genotyped donors of the cohort, an average of roughly 250,000 unique TCR beta nucleotide sequences per donor were sequenced, and 15% to 20% of those sequences were non-productive. Using immunosequencing, the study profiled T cell repertoires from fewer than 850 subjects and related those repertoires to cytomegalovirus serostatus. In an earlier analysis of several hundred of the donors, high-throughput TCR beta sequencing was used to judge whether each TCR beta V gene segment behaved as functional or pseudogenic. Alongside the repertoire data, information on donor age, sex, ethnicity and CMV serostatus was compiled. To predict cytomegalovirus infection status, the study brought together high-throughput TCR immunosequencing, statistical association of individual TCRs with disease status, and machine learning. Every discovery cohort repertoire had been produced on one sequencing platform. A later genetic analysis used genome-wide SNP genotypes for about 60% of the 666 donors, treating that subset as a discovery cohort. Typing coverage differed by locus: A, B, C, DRB1 and DQB1 were typed in roughly 620-630 donors, DQA1 in around 500, DPA1 in 606, and DPB1 in 472. An early release that covered more than 550 HLA-typed donors contained about 290 gigabases of sequencing data and approximately 85 million unique TCR sequences. The study aimed to test whether cataloging public T cell receptors could reveal signatures of past pathogen exposure. The genetic ancestry cluster associated with self-reported Caucasian donors included over 80% of the roughly 390 genotyped donors. A later analysis re-analyzed previously published TCR beta repertoires from approximately 700 donors and added high-resolution HLA genotyping to study TCR occurrence patterns. The later analysis used no new phenotypic data to find candidate immune exposures, relying instead on TCR beta sequences and their occurrence across donors. In addition to the first cohort of 666 subjects, a separate validation cohort of about 120 different subjects was used.

The cohort comprised approximately 700 healthy bone marrow donors. At the time of sampling, every cohort member was nominally healthy, though immune exposures that went unrecorded were likely present. The donor tested CMV seropositive and was one of the 289 seropositive cohort members. A peripheral blood sample was collected from each donor, and TCR beta sequencing was performed on peripheral blood mononuclear cells. Genomic DNA extraction from the blood cell samples was performed with the Qiagen DNeasy Blood Extraction Kit. Paper-wide results and their limitations: The cohort was sequenced for TCR beta chains only, and without alpha or paired-chain data the features that could be detected were limited. A further reported finding was that TCR beta sequences accurately predicted the HLA-A and HLA-B alleles for most subjects in the first cohort. Because counts were too low, about 18 rarely observed V segments, including chromosome 9 orphons, were left out of the earlier analysis of about 500 of the donors. Broadly in line with IMGT annotations, most TCR beta V segments showed up in productive rearrangements about 90% or about 30% of the time in an earlier analysis of 450 to 600 of the donors. A cluster of highly shared sequence variants was judged likely to be a technical artifact of the sequencing pipeline. Some IMGT-functional V segments, including TRBV6-2 and TRBV6-3, could not be distinguished by the 87-base-pair reads and were therefore excluded. In vitro tests confirmed that three of the cytomegalovirus-associated TCR beta chains recognize cytomegalovirus antigens. V-gene and J-gene trimming of TCR beta chains was associated with a missense DCLRE1C variant in a later genetic analysis, and the association was replicated in an independent cohort. The only immune exposure information available for the cohort was CMV serostatus. Linkage disequilibrium might explain the correlated functional status among segregating V segments, but an unknown experimental factor could not be ruled out. Because some donors lacked HLA typing at each locus, the association tests relied only on the typed subset. A later genetic analysis reported fewer N-insertions in productive TCRs among donors in an Asian-associated ancestry cluster than the roughly 670-donor mean. It was suggested by the authors that the approach could potentially be generalized to other disease states and immunological phenotypes. A total of 150 to 200 TCR beta chains were listed by the study as associated with cytomegalovirus. In a later analysis, HLA-associated TCR beta chains were found to be more clonally expanded and to have lower generation probabilities than equally common non-associated chains. According to a later analysis, most CMV-associated TCR beta chains appeared to be HLA-restricted, and the HLA associations seemed to be driven largely by CMV exposure. A later analysis associated 16,951 TCR beta sequences with specific HLA alleles at a false discovery rate of 0.05. In a later analysis, the rate of TCR association differed among HLA loci, with DRB1 alleles having the most associated TCRs and HLA-C alleles having the fewest. In both the original and validation cohorts, the classifier was reported to diagnose cytomegalovirus status with high specificity and sensitivity. Sequencing depth was assumed to be roughly uniform across donors in the presence/absence analyses, though that assumption may not hold. A later analysis reported that several top co-occurrence clusters appeared linked to parvovirus B19, influenza, CMV and Epstein-Barr virus. Assigning TCR associations to individual alleles was difficult when HLA alleles, especially DR and DQ, strongly co-occurred. Most TCR sequences were observed very rarely across donors, whereas some public TCRs were present in many individuals.

Taken from cysteine to phenylalanine, the CDR3 has 12 residues. Kept here is only the CDR3 DNA, which spans 36 bases and is read in frame from base 1. Trimming costs V 2 bases and J 2 bases, and their ends lie 3 bases apart. The germline V gene yields MGHRA for CDR1 and YSYEKL for CDR2. Sequencing was performed on PBMCs. The receptor was derived from a man aged 25 to 40 in good health and CMV-seropositive. The chain was built from TRBV4-1 and TRBJ2-5, with the D gene not confidently named. The DNA sequence is TGCGCCAGCAGCCAACCACAAGAGACCCAGTACTTC. The resulting protein is CASSQPQETQYF.